This passage covers 4 T cell receptor beta chains from one sample sequenced in a study of response to subunit inactivated influenza vaccine. Via MiXCR, TCRdb re-called the RT-PCR reads, giving one row per CDR3 protein. The sample comprises approximately 490,000 distinct CDR3 sequences, about 7.2% of which are singletons, and around 13% rests with the top ten. The sequencing here drew on PBMCs from blood, taken roughly 24 months after vaccination. The receptors were sampled from a man between 45 and 75 years old who received an inactivated influenza vaccine.

There are a few counts of this clonotype. V and J are TRBV20-1 and TRBJ1-5; D is unclear. CDR1 and CDR2 from the germline V gene are DFQATT and SNEGSKA (reference sequence). V lost 6 bases, J lost 0 bases, and 18 bases lay in between. The CDR3 contains 16 residues. CDR3 sequence reads: CSASARQGLSNQPQHF. The DNA for the CDR3 is TGCAGTGCCTCCGCCCGACAAGGCCTTAGCAATCAGCCCCAGCATTTT.

The chain has TRBV20-1 and TRBJ2-3; no reliable D call. V lost 0 bases and J 0 bases, leaving 7 bases between the germline ends. Germline CDR1 reads DFQATT; CDR2 reads SNEGSKA (reference sequence). The CDR3 totals 14 residues. The CDR3 nucleotides read TGCAGTGCTAGAGATTCGAAGAGCACAGATACGCAGTATTTT. As protein: CSARDSKSTDTQYF.

CDR3 region: CSARRIVGQGWDTEAFF. CDR3 in DNA: TGCAGTGCTAGAAGGATCGTCGGACAGGGGTGGGACACTGAAGCTTTCTTT. This rearrangement joins TRBV20-1 to TRBJ1-1; 9 positions agree with TRBD1. CDR1 and CDR2 from the germline V gene are DFQATT and SNEGSKA (reference sequence). V lost 2 bases, J lost 3 bases, and 13 bases stayed unmatched. The CDR3 covers 17 residues.

This clonotype showed up many times. The rearrangement joins TRBV7-9 to TRBJ1-2, with TRBD1 as a possible D gene (5 bases). CDR3 length equals 14 residues. V was cut by 4 bases and J by 8 bases, with 17 bases left in between. In germline, CDR1 is SEHNR, CDR2 FQNEAQ (reference sequence). DNA for the CDR3: TGTGCCAGCAGCTCCTCCGGGACGCCCCCGGGCTACACCTTC. It encodes CASSSSGTPPGYTF.